This T cell receptor beta chain came from a study of molecular identifiers for immune sequencing clone quantification. CDR1 and CDR2 (germline): SQVTM, ANQGSEA. The CDR3 sequence is 13 residues long. V dropped 7 bases and J dropped 6 bases, with 19 bases sitting between them. Overall study results and limits: Clone sizes that are highly expanded could be underestimated when identical TCR molecules share a barcode.

In the case of this clonotype: Its antigen is as yet unknown. A read error may explain this, as a much larger clone is one base away.

As previously described, bulk TCR libraries were made using listed TCR primers. TCRdb called the PCR reads again in MiXCR, with one record for every CDR3 protein. The data contain 63,000 or so distinct CDR3 sequences, about a sixth of them singletons. Sequenced input: naive CD8+ T cells from blood, with Jurkat cell RNA spiked in. The subset: FACS-sorted CD8+CD4-CCR7+CD45RA+ naive T cells. This TCR was sampled from a human donor in good health. Some libraries in this study had Jurkat cell RNA spiked in. V is TRBV29-1 and J is TRBJ2-7; possibly TRBD1 or TRBD2 for D (5 bases each). The CDR3 sequence is CSATSGPRGEQYF. The CDR3 bases are TGCAGCGCCACCTCGGGGCCACGGGGCGAGCAGTACTTC.